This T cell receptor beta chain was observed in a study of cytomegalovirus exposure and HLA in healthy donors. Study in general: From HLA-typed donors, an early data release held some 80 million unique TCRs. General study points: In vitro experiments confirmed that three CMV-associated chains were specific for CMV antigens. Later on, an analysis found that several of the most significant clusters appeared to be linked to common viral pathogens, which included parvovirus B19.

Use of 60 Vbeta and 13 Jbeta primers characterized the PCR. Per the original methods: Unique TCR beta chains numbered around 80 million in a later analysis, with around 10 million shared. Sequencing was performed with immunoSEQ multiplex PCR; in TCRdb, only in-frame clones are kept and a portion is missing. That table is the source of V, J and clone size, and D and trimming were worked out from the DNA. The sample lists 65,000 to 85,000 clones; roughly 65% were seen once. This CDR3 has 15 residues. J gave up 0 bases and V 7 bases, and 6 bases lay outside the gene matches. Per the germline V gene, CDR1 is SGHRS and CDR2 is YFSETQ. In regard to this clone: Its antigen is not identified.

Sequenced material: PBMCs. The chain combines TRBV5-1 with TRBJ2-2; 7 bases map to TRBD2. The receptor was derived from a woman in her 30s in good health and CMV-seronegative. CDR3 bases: TGCGCCAGCGGCCCGGGGGGAGCGAACACCGGGGAGCTGTTTTTT. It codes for CASGPGGANTGELFF. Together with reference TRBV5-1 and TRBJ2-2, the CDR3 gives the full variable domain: KAGVTQTPRYLIKTRGQQVTLSCSPISGHRSVSWYQQTPGQGLQFLFEYFSETQRNKGNFPGRFSGRQFSNSRSEMNVSTLELGDSALYLCASGPGGANTGELFFGEGSRLTVL.